The T cell receptor beta chain described here comes from a study of cytomegalovirus exposure and HLA in healthy donors. Study outcomes and limitations: Rare TCR sequences dominated, though some public TCRs recurred in many donors. At a 0.05 false discovery rate, a later analysis found 16,951 TCR beta sequences to be associated with HLA alleles.

Germline CDR1 and CDR2: MNHEY and SVGAGI. The CDR3 contains 14 residues. Trimming cost V 2 bases and J 5 bases, with 10 bases left between them. It was with 60 Vbeta and 13 Jbeta primers that the PCR ran. Some clones are missing from TCRdb's copy, which holds only in-frame ones; the method was immunoSEQ multiplex PCR. Here the sample spans just under 95,000 clones, about four fifths being singletons. A note on this clone: Its specificity is unknown.

J is TRBJ2-1 and V is TRBV6-5, with a tentative D call TRBD2 (7 bases). The sequencing input was PBMCs. This clonotype was sampled from a young woman in good health and CMV-seropositive. CDR3 nucleotide sequence: TGTGCCAGCAGTTACGGGGGGGCCCACAATGAGCAGTTCTTC. Residues: CASSYGGAHNEQFF.